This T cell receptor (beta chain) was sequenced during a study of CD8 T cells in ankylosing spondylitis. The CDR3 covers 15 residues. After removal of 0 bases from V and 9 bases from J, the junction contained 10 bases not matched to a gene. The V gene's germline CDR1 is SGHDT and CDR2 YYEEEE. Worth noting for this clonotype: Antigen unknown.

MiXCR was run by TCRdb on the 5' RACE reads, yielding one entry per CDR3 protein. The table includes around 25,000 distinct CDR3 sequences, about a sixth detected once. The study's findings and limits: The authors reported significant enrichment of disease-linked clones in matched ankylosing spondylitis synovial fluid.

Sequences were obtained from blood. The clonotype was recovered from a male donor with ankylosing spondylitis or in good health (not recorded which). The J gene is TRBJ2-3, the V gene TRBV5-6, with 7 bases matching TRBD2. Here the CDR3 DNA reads TGTGCCAGCAGCTTGGGACTGTCTAGCGGTGTCACGCAGTATTTT. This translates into CASSLGLSSGVTQYF.